Following are 23 T cell receptor beta chains from one sample sequenced in a study of read filtering for tumor transcriptome and immune sequencing (dated by TCRdb to the early 2020s). Instrument on record: Illumina HiSeq 4000. TCR libraries were constructed from approximately 0.4 ug RNA using the Immunoverse kit, and molecular barcoded adaptors covering alpha/delta and beta/gamma chains were employed. TCRdb trimmed public reads at Q25 via fastp, called clones via MiXCR and kept in-frame beta chains. CDR3 protein sequences are deduplicated, and each keeps its most common genes and DNA. In all, the sample holds around 30,000 distinct CDR3 sequences, and roughly 20% of those were seen once. Around 15% of the sample is held by the ten biggest clonotypes. The sample consisted of a population of CD138-negative cells sorted from bone marrow. Sample cell subset or site, as interpreted from the label and publication: bone marrow mononuclear cells depleted of CD138+ plasma/myeloma cells by negative magnetic selection. The source of these receptors is a donor at least 40 years old with multiple myeloma.

This clonotype was seen ten or more times. The J gene is TRBJ2-7, the V gene TRBV3-1, with 9 nucleotides matching TRBD2. J was trimmed by 2 bases and V by 2 bases; bases with no gene match: 1. CDR1 and CDR2 from the germline V gene are LGHDT and YNNKEL (reference sequence). The CDR3 sequence is 14 residues long. The CDR3 DNA is TGTGCCAGCAGCCAAACTAGCGGGCCCTACGAGCAGTACTTC. Protein: CASSQTSGPYEQYF.

This clonotype occurred many times. The J gene is TRBJ2-5, the V gene TRBV10-3, with D perhaps TRBD1 (5 bases). Germline assignment: CDR1 ENHRY and CDR2 SYGVKD. The CDR3 spans 15 residues. Between the trimmed V and J ends, which lost 2 bases and 4 bases, there was a span of 14 bases. The CDR3 DNA sequence: TGTGCCATCAGTGAGCATGACATTCAGGGAGAGACCCAGTACTTC. Residues: CAISEHDIQGETQYF.

This clonotype was seen repeatedly, ten times or more. The chain combines TRBV20-1 with TRBJ1-4, with 7 bases fitting TRBD1. CDR1 and CDR2 from the germline V gene are DFQATT and SNEGSKA (reference sequence). The CDR3 is 13 amino acids. V was pared by 4 bases and J by 8 bases, with 7 bases of the junction left unmatched. DNA for the CDR3: TGCAGTGCTAAGGCAGGGGGTGGGGAAAAACTGTTTTTT. The encoded protein is CSAKAGGGEKLFF.

This clonotype was seen more than once but under ten times. V usage is TRBV2 and J usage is TRBJ2-7; a possible D gene is TRBD1 (5 bases). V was pared by 3 bases and J by 2 bases, with 8 bases between. Germline CDR1 reads SNHLY; CDR2 reads FYNNEI. This CDR3 has 13 residues. The chain's CDR3 is CASSENRPYEQYF. The CDR3 coding sequence is TGTGCCAGCAGTGAGAACAGGCCCTACGAGCAGTACTTC.

Ten or more counts support this clonotype. The V gene is TRBV29-1, the J gene TRBJ1-4; D uncertain. Germline V gene sequence: CDR1 SQVTM, CDR2 ANQGSEA. V lost 6 bases and J 5 bases, leaving 13 bases between the germline ends. This CDR3 region has 13 residues. The CDR3 protein is CSVQNGRNEKLFF. The CDR3 DNA reads as TGCAGCGTACAGAATGGTAGGAATGAAAAACTGTTTTTT. Combining the CDR3 with reference TRBV29-1 and TRBJ1-4 gives the whole variable domain SAVISQKPSRDICQRGTSLTIQCQVDSQVTMMFWYRQQPGQSLTLIATANQGSEATYESGFVIDKFPISRPNLTFSTLTVSNMSPEDSSIYLCSVQNGRNEKLFFGSGTQLSVL.

This clonotype showed up many times. The V gene is TRBV19, the J gene TRBJ2-1; 10 nucleotides match TRBD2. The germline V gene encodes CDR1 LNHDA and CDR2 SQIVND (reference sequence). CDR3 length: 16 amino acids. The V and J ends lost 3 bases and 6 bases, in that order; junction bases with no gene match: 8. The CDR3 is CASSILLAGDLNEQFF. CDR3 sequence (DNA): TGTGCCAGTAGTATTCTTCTAGCGGGAGACCTCAATGAGCAGTTCTTC. The full variable domain, its missing parts supplied by reference TRBV19 and TRBJ2-1, is DGGITQSPKYLFRKEGQNVTLSCEQNLNHDAMYWYRQDPGQGLRLIYYSQIVNDFQKGDIAEGYSVSREKKESFPLTVTSAQKNPTAFYLCASSILLAGDLNEQFFGPGTRLTVL.

This clonotype ranks as medium-sized (0.01 to 0.1%). The chain carries TRBV10-3 and TRBJ2-1; 9 positions match TRBD1. With V trimmed by 8 bases and J by 5 bases, 10 bases remained unmatched. The CDR3 contains 15 residues. CDR1 is ENHRY, CDR2 SYGVKD, per germline. As DNA, the CDR3 is TGTGCCATCGGCCGCGGGGACAGGGACCACAATGAGCAGTTCTTC. Its protein is CAIGRGDRDHNEQFF.

The chain has TRBV19 and TRBJ2-1; 9 bases align to TRBD2. Germline V CDR1 and CDR2: LNHDA, SQIVND (reference sequence). This CDR3 is 15 amino acids long. V gave up 7 bases and J gave up 6 bases; unmatched junction bases: 10. CDR3 protein: CASTQGSGSSNEQFF. The DNA for the CDR3 is TGTGCCAGTACCCAGGGTAGCGGGAGTTCCAATGAGCAGTTCTTC.

This clonotype was seen ten or more times. The V and J genes are TRBV2 and TRBJ2-3; 7 bases agree with TRBD2. This CDR3 comprises 17 residues. Germline assignment: CDR1 SNHLY and CDR2 FYNNEI. The trim removed 7 bases at V and 3 bases at J, leaving 16 bases unmatched. This CDR3 is CASTQRMGSGFTDTQYF. DNA for the CDR3: TGTGCCAGCACCCAGCGGATGGGTAGCGGGTTTACAGATACGCAGTATTTT.

This clonotype was seen at least ten times. CDR3 bases: TGTGCCACCAGTGATTCACGAGTTGGCGGGGGGGCCACAGATACGCAGTATTTT. Translated, it gives CATSDSRVGGGATDTQYF. The chain joins TRBV24-1 to TRBJ2-3; 9 nucleotides match TRBD2. Germline values: CDR1 KGHDR, CDR2 SFDVKD. CDR3 length: 18 residues. V lost 2 bases to trimming and J lost 2 bases; unmatched junction nucleotides: 10.

The rearrangement uses TRBV12-3 or TRBV12-4 and TRBJ2-7; 7 nucleotides agree with TRBD2. CDR3 length: 17 amino acids. Unmatched junction bases numbered 13, after V lost 5 bases and J lost 0 bases. CDR3 DNA sequence: TGTGCCAGCAGTCCGGGGGGAGGGAGGAGGAGCTCCTACGAGCAGTACTTC. It codes for CASSPGGGRRSSYEQYF.

The chain uses TRBV5-4 and TRBJ1-2, with TRBD1 matching over 7 bases. Per germline, CDR1 SGHNT and CDR2 YYREEE (reference sequence). With V trimmed by 4 bases and J by 8 bases, 5 bases remained unmatched. The CDR3 length is 12 residues. This CDR3 reads CASSRQGDGYTF. The CDR3 DNA is TGTGCCAGCAGCAGACAGGGAGACGGCTACACCTTC.

This clonotype was seen at least ten times. The rearrangement joins TRBV6-6 to TRBJ2-2; a weak D match, TRBD2 (6 bases). Trimming removed 4 bases at V and 5 bases at J, with 8 bases between. Germline V CDR1 and CDR2: MNHNY, SVGAGI (reference sequence). The CDR3 has 13 amino acids. The DNA for the CDR3 is TGTGCCAGCAGTTTGGCGGGAACCGGGGAGCTGTTTTTT. Its translation is CASSLAGTGELFF.

This clonotype was detected only a few times. V usage is TRBV19 and J usage is TRBJ2-1, with TRBD1 matching over 9 bases. The CDR3 covers 14 residues. CDR1 and CDR2 from the germline V gene are LNHDA and SQIVND (reference sequence). V gave up 6 bases and J gave up 7 bases; unmatched junction bases: 7. As DNA, the CDR3 is TGTGCCAGTAGCACCGGGACAGGGAAGAATGAGCAGTTCTTC. Amino acids: CASSTGTGKNEQFF.

At least ten counts were recorded for this clonotype. The V call is TRBV6-6, the J call TRBJ2-1; 10 bases map to TRBD2. The CDR3 sequence is 15 residues long. Germline V CDR1 and CDR2: MNHNY, SVGAGI (reference sequence). V lost 5 bases, J lost 4 bases, and 5 bases stayed unmatched. The CDR3 region has the DNA TGTGCCAGCAGTCCAGCGGGAGGGGAATACAATGAGCAGTTCTTC. Residues: CASSPAGGEYNEQFF.

This clonotype was detected many times. The chain couples TRBV20-1 to TRBJ2-7; TRBD1 matches 8 bases. V lost 5 bases, J lost 3 bases, and 6 bases stayed unmatched. The CDR3 has 13 residues. Germline V CDR1 and CDR2: DFQATT, SNEGSKA (reference sequence). The CDR3 spells CSACRDRSYEQYF. The CDR3 DNA follows: TGCAGTGCTTGCCGGGACAGGAGCTACGAGCAGTACTTC.

This clonotype was recorded many times. The V and J genes are TRBV3-1 and TRBJ2-2; 12 nucleotides match TRBD2. V was clipped by 0 bases and J by 7 bases; unmatched bases: 9. The CDR3 totals 18 residues. The germline gives CDR1 LGHDT, CDR2 YNNKEL (reference sequence). The chain's CDR3 is CASSQDFLAGGPGGELFF. The DNA for the CDR3 is TGTGCCAGCAGCCAAGATTTTCTAGCGGGGGGGCCTGGCGGGGAGCTGTTTTTT.

This clonotype came up many times. The chain recombines TRBV10-3 with TRBJ2-2, with a possible D match to TRBD2 (6 bases). The V gene's germline CDR1 is ENHRY and CDR2 SYGVKD. V gave up 2 bases and J gave up 5 bases, with 6 bases separating them. The CDR3 loop spans 13 amino acids. The chain's CDR3 is CAISEGGTGELFF. Here the CDR3 DNA reads TGTGCCATCAGTGAGGGAGGGACCGGGGAGCTGTTTTTT.

This clonotype was found a few times. This sequence joins TRBV20-1 and TRBJ2-5; D unclear. Germline V CDR1 and CDR2: DFQATT, SNEGSKA (reference sequence). This CDR3 comprises 13 residues. V dropped 3 bases and J dropped 7 bases, with 15 bases sitting between them. The CDR3 sequence: CSASVLVEGTQYF. Here the CDR3 DNA reads TGCAGTGCTAGTGTACTGGTGGAAGGGACCCAGTACTTC.

Sample share makes this clonotype medium-sized. The V and J genes are TRBV20-1 and TRBJ2-3, with TRBD2 matching 11 bases. J gave up 9 bases and V 1 base, and 9 bases lay outside the gene matches. Germline values: CDR1 DFQATT, CDR2 SNEGSKA (reference sequence). The CDR3 is made up of 15 amino acids. Written as DNA, the CDR3 is TGCAGTGCTAGAGCAGGTAGCGGGGGGGCTAGGACGCAGTATTTT. The encoded protein is CSARAGSGGARTQYF.

This clonotype came up many times. J is TRBJ2-7 and V is TRBV3-1, with D perhaps TRBD1 or TRBD2 (5 bases each). Germline-derived CDR1 and CDR2 are LGHDT and YNNKEL (reference sequence). V lost 3 bases and J 4 bases, leaving 19 bases between the germline ends. This CDR3 is built from 16 residues. The CDR3 reads CASSQEPRELLYEQYF. The DNA of the CDR3 is TGTGCCAGCAGCCAGGAGCCCAGGGAGCTCTTATACGAGCAGTACTTC.

The chain uses TRBV27 and TRBJ2-2; the D is unclear. Germline V gives CDR1 MNHEY, CDR2 SMNVEV (reference sequence). The CDR3 extends over 16 amino acids. V shed 6 bases and J shed 0 bases, with 14 bases lying between them. The CDR3 loop reads CASRLRSQTNTGELFF. Here the CDR3 DNA reads TGTGCCAGCAGACTGCGGTCCCAGACGAACACCGGGGAGCTGTTTTTT.

This clonotype occurred many times. J is TRBJ2-3 and V is TRBV11-1; D is possibly TRBD1 (5 bases). The germline CDR1 and CDR2 sequences are SGHAT and FQDESV (reference sequence). Trimming removed 3 bases from V and 5 bases from J, with 9 bases in between. The CDR3 sequence is 13 residues long. CDR3 sequence reads: CASSFRARDTQYF. For the CDR3, the DNA is TGTGCCAGCAGCTTCAGGGCGAGAGATACGCAGTATTTT. The complete variable domain, with remaining parts taken from reference TRBV11-1 and TRBJ2-3, reads EAEVAQSPRYKITEKSQAVAFWCDPISGHATLYWYRQILGQGPELLVQFQDESVVDDSQLPKDRFSAERLKGVDSTLKIQPAELGDSAMYLCASSFRARDTQYFGPGTRLTVL.